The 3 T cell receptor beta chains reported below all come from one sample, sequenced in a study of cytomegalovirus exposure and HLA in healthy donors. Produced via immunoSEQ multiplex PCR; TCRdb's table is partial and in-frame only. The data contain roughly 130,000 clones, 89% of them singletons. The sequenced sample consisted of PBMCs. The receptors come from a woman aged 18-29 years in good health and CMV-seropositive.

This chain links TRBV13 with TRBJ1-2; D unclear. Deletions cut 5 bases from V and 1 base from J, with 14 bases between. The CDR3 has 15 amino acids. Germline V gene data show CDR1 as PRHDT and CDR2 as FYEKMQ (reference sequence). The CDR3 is CASSAPPSINYGYTF. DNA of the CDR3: TGTGCCAGCAGCGCCCCCCCAAGCATTAACTATGGCTACACCTTC.

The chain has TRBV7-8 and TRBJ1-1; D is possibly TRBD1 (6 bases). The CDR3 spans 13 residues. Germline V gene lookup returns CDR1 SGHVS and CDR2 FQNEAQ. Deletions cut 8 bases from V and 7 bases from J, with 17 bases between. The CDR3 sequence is CASFGPGQLEAFF. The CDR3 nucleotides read TGTGCCAGCTTTGGTCCAGGACAGCTTGAAGCTTTCTTT.

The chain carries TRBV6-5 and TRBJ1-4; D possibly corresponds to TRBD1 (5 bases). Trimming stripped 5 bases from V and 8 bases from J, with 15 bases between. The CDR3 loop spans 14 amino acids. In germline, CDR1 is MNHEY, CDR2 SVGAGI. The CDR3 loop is CASSPGGSVEKLFF. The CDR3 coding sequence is TGTGCCAGCAGTCCCGGGGGGTCCGTGGAAAAACTGTTTTTT.